This T cell receptor beta chain was found in a study of regulatory T cells in long-lasting Graves disease. Study-level points and caveats: Reduced TCR diversity was observed in persistent Graves' patients versus newly diagnosed patients.

Time point specified: newly diagnosed GD, antithyroid drugs for less than 3 months. Isolated PBMC RNA provided the starting material for the TCR library. Diagnoses of Graves' disease were made by American Thyroid Association guidelines. HTBI primers from iRepertoire and Arm-PCR of CDR3 regions yielded the TCR beta libraries. TCRdb re-derived calls from the multiplex PCR reads in MiXCR, one entry per CDR3 protein. The table lists 600,000 to 650,000 distinct CDR3 sequences, roughly 15% of them singletons. Many counts were recorded for this clonotype. Its target is unknown. CDR3 size: 15 residues. V lost 0 bases and J lost 2; bases outside the gene matches: 2. Germline values: CDR1 SGDLS, CDR2 YYNGEE. The sample also formed part of further work on T cells in Graves' hyperthyroidism and ophthalmopathy.

The chain has TRBV9 and TRBJ2-7; 10 positions agree with TRBD2. The sequence was obtained from a young woman with Graves disease. This sample comprised peripheral blood mononuclear cells (PBMCs), obtained at new diagnosis, from a patient treated with antithyroid drugs. As DNA, the CDR3 is TGTGCCAGCAGCGTAGAACTAGCGGGACCCTACGAGCAGTACTTC. Amino acids: CASSVELAGPYEQYF.